The rows below give T cell receptor beta chains drawn from one sample of a study of blood T cell repertoires in COVID-19. The method was immunoSEQ multiplex PCR; TCRdb's version includes in-frame clones alone and lacks a portion of them. The sample comprises about 130,000 clones, more than 70% of which are singletons, and around 12% rests with the top ten. Sequencing was carried out using peripheral blood. These receptors originate from a woman in her 30s who had recovered from COVID-19. Both conserved end residues are part of each CDR3. A D gene is named only where the DNA matches it firmly. Not every row has a clone size; where given, it reads once, few, many or a size class.

>-|TRBJ1-1|once|TRBV7-9
TGTGCCAGCAGCTTACAAGCACAGGGAAGGTTAGGAGCTTTCTTT
CASSLQAQGRLGAFF
>TRBD2|TRBJ2-1|-|TRBV7-2
TGTGCCAGCAGCTTAGAGCAACTAGCGGGAGTAGATGAGCAGTTCTTC
CASSLEQLAGVDEQFF
>-|TRBJ1-6|-|TRBV6-2/TRBV6-3
TGTGCCAGCAGCACCGGGACACATAATTCACCCCTCCACTTT
CASSTGTHNSPLHF
>TRBD1|TRBJ2-3|-|TRBV11-3
TGTGCCAGCAGCTTACGAGGGGGCGGTGCAGATACGCAGTATTTT
CASSLRGGGADTQYF
>-|TRBJ1-2|-|TRBV27
TGTGCCAGCTTCGGGACAACTAACTATGGCTACACCTTC
CASFGTTNYGYTF
>-|TRBJ2-7|-|TRBV27
TGTGCCAGCAGTTCCCCCTCGCGGTACTTC
CASSSPSRYF
>-|TRBJ1-1|-|TRBV5-3
TGTGCCAGAAGCTGGATTGTGGACCGACAGGCTTTGAACACTGAAGCTTTCTTT
CARSWIVDRQALNTEAFF
>TRBD2|TRBJ2-3|-|TRBV4-1
TGCGCCAGCAGACTACTAGCGGGGGAGTCCCATACGCAGTATTTT
CASRLLAGESHTQYF
>-|TRBJ2-3|-|TRBV19
TGTGCCAGTTCGTATGCGGAAGGGGTAAATACGCAGTATTTT
CASSYAEGVNTQYF
>-|TRBJ2-1|-|TRBV9
TGTGCCAGCAGCGTAGTAGGTCAGCGGGCGAGCTCCTACAATGAGCAGTTCTTC
CASSVVGQRASSYNEQFF
>-|TRBJ2-6|-|TRBV19
TGTGCCAGTATGAGAGGCGGGGCCAACGTCCTGACTTTC
CASMRGGANVLTF
>TRBD2|TRBJ2-1|-|TRBV4-1
TGCGCCAGCAGCCAAGAAGGGACTAGCGCCTCCCGGTGGGAGCAGTTCTTC
CASSQEGTSASRWEQFF
>-|TRBJ1-2|once|TRBV19
TGTGCCAGTACTGAGGGGGTATATGGCTACACCTTC
CASTEGVYGYTF
>TRBD1|TRBJ1-3|-|TRBV15
TGTGCCACCAGCGAGGGGACAGTCTCTGGAAACACCATATATTTT
CATSEGTVSGNTIYF
>TRBD1|TRBJ1-2|-|TRBV5-1
TGCGCCAGCAGTAGGGGGGACAGAGTGGACTATGGCTACACCTTC
CASSRGDRVDYGYTF
>-|TRBJ1-1|-|TRBV27
TGTGCCAGCAGCTTAAACTTTAACAGGAACACTGAAGCTTTCTTT
CASSLNFNRNTEAFF
>TRBD1|TRBJ2-1|-|TRBV7-6
TGTGCCAGCAGCCCTAAAAGGGGACAGGTCAATGAGCAGTTCTTC
CASSPKRGQVNEQFF
>TRBD1|TRBJ1-6|-|TRBV30
TGTGCCTATCTACGGGACAGGGAGGTTAGCACCTCACCCCTCCACTTT
CAYLRDREVSTSPLHF
>TRBD1|TRBJ2-2|-|TRBV18
TGTGCCAGCTCACCTTATAATGACAGGGGTATTAGCGGGGAGCTGTTTTTT
CASSPYNDRGISGELFF
>TRBD1|TRBJ2-1|-|TRBV10-1
TGCGCCAGCAGTGAGTCGGAACGGACAGGGCACAATGAGCAGTTCTTC
CASSESERTGHNEQFF
>TRBD1|TRBJ1-2|-|TRBV6-4
TGTGCCAGCAGCAGAGAAGGGGGCGCTAACTATGGCTACACCTTC
CASSREGGANYGYTF
>TRBD1|TRBJ1-3|-|TRBV14
TGTGCCAGCAGCCACCTGGGACAGGGTAGGACAAACACCATATATTTT
CASSHLGQGRTNTIYF
>-|TRBJ2-3|-|TRBV11-2
TGTGCCAGCAGCCTAGGAGGGGATACGCAGTATTTT
CASSLGGDTQYF
>TRBD1|TRBJ1-2|-|TRBV27
TGTGCCAGCAGTTTCGTACAGGGGAACGGCTACACCTTC
CASSFVQGNGYTF
>TRBD1|TRBJ2-5|-|TRBV7-8
TGTGCCAGCAGCTCCGACAGGGGGATGGAGACCCAGTACTTC
CASSSDRGMETQYF
>TRBD1|TRBJ1-1|-|TRBV10-3
TGTGCCATCAGTGCTCCCCCCGGGACAGGAGTTGAAGCTTTCTTT
CAISAPPGTGVEAFF
>-|TRBJ1-2|-|TRBV7-2
TGTGCCAGCAGCTCCTCGGGACACAACTATGGCTACACCTTC
CASSSSGHNYGYTF
>-|TRBJ1-3|-|TRBV2
TGTGCCAGCAGTGAAAGGGGGATGGAGTATTTT
CASSERGMEYF
>TRBD1|TRBJ2-7|-|TRBV6-6
TGTGCCAGCAGTTACCGGACAGGGGGGGGGATCTACGAGCAGTACTTC
CASSYRTGGGIYEQYF
>-|TRBJ2-7|-|TRBV3-1/TRBV3-2
TGTGCCAGCAGCCGAATTAGGGAGTCCTACGAGCAGTACTTC
CASSRIRESYEQYF
>-|TRBJ2-5|few|TRBV20-1
TGCAGTGCCAGACCGCAAGAGACCCAGTACTTC
CSARPQETQYF
>-|TRBJ1-1|-|TRBV6-2/TRBV6-3
TGTGCCAGCAGTTACGGACAGACGGGTGAAGCTTTCTTT
CASSYGQTGEAFF
>-|TRBJ1-4|-|TRBV4-1
TGCGCCAGCAGCCTGTCCCCAGGCAGAGGAGGAGAAAAACTGTTTTTT
CASSLSPGRGGEKLFF
>TRBD1|TRBJ2-7|-|TRBV6-5
TGTGCCAGCAGGGTAGACAGGGACCACGAGCAGTACTTC
CASRVDRDHEQYF
>-|TRBJ1-4|-|TRBV9
TGTGCCAGCAGCGTAGCTCAGGGGCTCAATGAAAAACTGTTTTTT
CASSVAQGLNEKLFF
>TRBD1|TRBJ2-3|-|TRBV13
TGTGCCAGCAGCGCACAGGGGAGAAGCTCCACAGATACGCAGTATTTT
CASSAQGRSSTDTQYF
>-|TRBJ2-7|-|TRBV30
TGTGCCTGGAAGGGGGGGGGCTACGAGCAGTACTTC
CAWKGGGYEQYF
>-|TRBJ1-3|-|TRBV4-1
TGCGCCAGCAGCCCAGGCCAGTTCTCTGGAAACACCATATATTTT
CASSPGQFSGNTIYF
>-|TRBJ1-6|few|TRBV2
TGTGCCATGCAGAACGAAAATAATTCACCCCTCCACTTT
CAMQNENNSPLHF
>TRBD2|TRBJ2-2|-|TRBV11-2
TGTGCCAGCAGCTACGCCGGGACTAGCGGGGGGCGCACCGGGGAGCTGTTTTTT
CASSYAGTSGGRTGELFF
>TRBD1|TRBJ2-1|-|TRBV5-5
TGTGCCAGCAGCTGGGACAGGGCGTCCTACAATGAGCAGTTCTTC
CASSWDRASYNEQFF
>TRBD2|TRBJ2-1|-|TRBV7-9
TGTGCCAGCAGCTTTCTAGCGGGAGTAAGTGAGCAGTTCTTC
CASSFLAGVSEQFF
>TRBD2|TRBJ2-5|-|TRBV10-2
TGCGCCAGCAGTGACCTCCCGGGGGGAGAGGAGACCCAGTACTTC
CASSDLPGGEETQYF
>TRBD2|TRBJ2-3|once|TRBV5-4
TGTGCCAGCAGCTTGGGGCTAGCGGGCGCAGATACGCAGTATTTT
CASSLGLAGADTQYF
>-|TRBJ1-1|few|TRBV6-5
TGTGCCAGCAGCCCCCCCGGGTCCACTGAAGCTTTCTTT
CASSPPGSTEAFF
>TRBD2|TRBJ2-5|-|TRBV7-7
TGTGCTAGCAGCTTCGGACTAGCGGGAGGTAAAGAGACCCAGTACTTC
CASSFGLAGGKETQYF
>TRBD1|TRBJ2-5|-|TRBV19
TGTGCCAGTAGTATAAGGGGACAGGGGGCAGAGACCCAGTACTTC
CASSIRGQGAETQYF
>-|TRBJ2-1|-|TRBV11-2
TGTGCCAGCAGCTTGCACCTCGGGGTCAATGAGCAGTTCTTC
CASSLHLGVNEQFF